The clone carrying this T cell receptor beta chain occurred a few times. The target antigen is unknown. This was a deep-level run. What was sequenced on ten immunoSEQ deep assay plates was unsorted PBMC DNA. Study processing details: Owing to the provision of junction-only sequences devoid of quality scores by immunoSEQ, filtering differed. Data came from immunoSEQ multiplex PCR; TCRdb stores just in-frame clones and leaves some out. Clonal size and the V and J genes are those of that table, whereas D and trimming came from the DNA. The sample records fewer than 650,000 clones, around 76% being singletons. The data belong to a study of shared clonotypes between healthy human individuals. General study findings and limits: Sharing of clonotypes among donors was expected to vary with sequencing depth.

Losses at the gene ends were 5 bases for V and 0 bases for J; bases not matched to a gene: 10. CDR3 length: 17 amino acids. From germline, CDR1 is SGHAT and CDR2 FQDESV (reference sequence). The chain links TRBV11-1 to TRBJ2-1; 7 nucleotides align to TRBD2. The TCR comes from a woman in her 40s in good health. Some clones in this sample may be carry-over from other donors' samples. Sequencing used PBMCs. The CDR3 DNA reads TGTGCCAGCAGCCTCTCCAGCGGGACCCTCTCCTACAATGAGCAGTTCTTC. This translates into CASSLSSGTLSYNEQFF.